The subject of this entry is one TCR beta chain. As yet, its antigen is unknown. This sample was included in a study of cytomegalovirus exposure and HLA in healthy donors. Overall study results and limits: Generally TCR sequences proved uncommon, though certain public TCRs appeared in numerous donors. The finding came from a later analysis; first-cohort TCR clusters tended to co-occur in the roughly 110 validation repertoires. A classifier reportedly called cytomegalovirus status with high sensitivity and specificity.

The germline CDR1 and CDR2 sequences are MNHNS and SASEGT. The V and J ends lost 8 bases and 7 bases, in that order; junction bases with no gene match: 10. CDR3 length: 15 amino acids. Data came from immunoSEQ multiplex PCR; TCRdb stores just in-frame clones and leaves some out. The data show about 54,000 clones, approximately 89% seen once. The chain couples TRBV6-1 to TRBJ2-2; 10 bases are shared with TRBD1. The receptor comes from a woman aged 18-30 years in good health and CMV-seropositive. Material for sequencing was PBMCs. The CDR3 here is CASGPGQGFGGELFF. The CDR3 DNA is TGTGCCAGCGGTCCGGGACAGGGGTTCGGCGGGGAGCTGTTTTTT.